The clone carrying this T cell receptor beta chain was recorded many times. The data originate from a study of blood T cell repertoires in COVID-19. Looking at the study overall: PBMCs, B-cell-depleted T cells, or T cells provided the cDNA or gDNA that made up the material.

The germline CDR1 and CDR2 sequences are MNHEY and SVGEGT. The V segment lost 2 bases and the J segment 9 bases; nucleotides outside the gene matches: 7. This CDR3 contains 14 residues. In the original workflow: Scientists estimated how many nucleated cells there were by amplifying reference gene primers. This table comes from immunoSEQ multiplex PCR, and its TCRdb copy is limited to in-frame clones, with some not included. V and J calls and clone size are copied from that table; D and trimming were computed from the DNA. The sample lists around 110,000 clones, roughly 84% seen once, with under 5% in the top ten. Participants' reported clinical history set cohort assignment. Two negative PCRs, clearance, or symptom resolution had been documented for recovered Cohort 3 donors.

This sequence joins TRBV6-2 or TRBV6-3 and TRBJ2-1; 7 bases map to TRBD1. The clonotype was recovered from a woman in her thirties who had recovered from COVID-19. The sequenced material came from PBMCs or T cells enriched from blood (not recorded which). The chain's CDR3 is CASSYERGLSEQFF. The CDR3 nucleotides are TGTGCCAGCAGTTACGAGAGGGGGCTTAGTGAGCAGTTCTTC.